These 10 T cell receptor beta chains were sequenced from one sample in a study of CD8 T cells in ankylosing spondylitis. Via MiXCR, TCRdb re-called the 5' RACE reads, giving one row per CDR3 protein. Of 250,000 to 400,000 distinct CDR3 sequences listed, approximately 10% are singletons. What was sequenced was blood, either unsorted or a sorted T cell fraction (not recorded which). The receptors originated from a female donor with ankylosing spondylitis or in good health (not recorded which).

This clonotype was observed a handful of times. The chain carries TRBV12-3 or TRBV12-4 and TRBJ2-1, with 7 bases fitting TRBD1. This CDR3 region has 14 residues. V lost 5 bases and J lost 3; bases outside the gene matches: 4. The CDR3 DNA is TGTGCCAGCAGTCCCTGGACAGGCTACAATGAGCAGTTCTTC. Its translation: CASSPWTGYNEQFF.

At least ten counts were recorded for this clonotype. The V and J genes are TRBV12-3 or TRBV12-4 and TRBJ1-2; D remains ambiguous. The germline V and J ends were trimmed by 5 bases and 4 bases, with 11 bases remaining between them. The CDR3 loop spans 13 amino acids. In DNA, the CDR3 is TGTGCCAGCAGTCCCGGACGGCCCTATGGCTACACCTTC. Its protein product is CASSPGRPYGYTF.

This clonotype was seen at least ten times. The rearrangement joins TRBV5-5 to TRBJ1-5; D is unclear. V lost 0 bases to trimming and J lost 0 bases, with 10 bases between them. This CDR3 spans 16 amino acids. CDR1 is SGHKS and CDR2 is YYEKEE in the germline V gene (reference sequence). The CDR3 sequence: CASSLDAAASNQPQHF. The CDR3 DNA follows: TGTGCCAGCAGCTTGGATGCGGCAGCTAGCAATCAGCCCCAGCATTTT.

This clonotype was seen many times. This chain uses TRBV11-2 with TRBJ1-4; TRBD1 matches 7 bases. The germline CDR1 and CDR2 sequences are SGHAT and FQNNGV. The J segment lost 7 bases and the V segment lost 6 bases, leaving 20 bases of the junction unmatched. The CDR3 is 18 residues long. The CDR3 loop is CASRDSVGGTGEIEKLFF. The CDR3 bases are TGTGCCAGCAGGGATTCCGTTGGGGGTACAGGGGAGATTGAAAAACTGTTTTTT.

The chain joins TRBV5-5 to TRBJ2-5; 10 positions match TRBD2. J was trimmed by 5 bases and V by 0 bases; bases with no gene match: 10. This CDR3 has 17 residues. CDR1 SGHKS and CDR2 YYEKEE come from the germline V gene (reference sequence). The CDR3 DNA reads TGTGCCAGCAGCTTGGGTCTGACTAGCGGGTACGGGGAGACCCAGTACTTC. Translated, it gives CASSLGLTSGYGETQYF. The full variable domain, its missing parts supplied by reference TRBV5-5 and TRBJ2-5, is DAGVTQSPTHLIKTRGQQVTLRCSPISGHKSVSWYQQVLGQGPQFIFQYYEKEERGRGNFPDRFSARQFPNYSSELNVNALLLGDSALYLCASSLGLTSGYGETQYFGPGTRLLVL.

This clonotype appeared many times. The V call is TRBV27, the J call TRBJ2-3, with 12 positions matching TRBD2. The CDR3 is 18 amino acids. The germline gives CDR1 MNHEY, CDR2 SMNVEV (reference sequence). J lost 3 bases, V lost 5 bases, and 12 bases had no gene match. The CDR3 is CASSMPSGRAKKTDTQYF. The CDR3 DNA reads as TGTGCCAGCAGTATGCCTAGCGGGAGGGCGAAGAAGACAGATACGCAGTATTTT.

In this sample, this clonotype turned up many times. As DNA, the CDR3 is TGCAGCGTTGAGCTGGGCACTGAAGCTTTCTTT. Translated: CSVELGTEAFF. This sequence joins TRBV29-1 and TRBJ1-1; no clear D gene. The germline V gene has CDR1 SQVTM and CDR2 ANQGSEA. The V end was cut by 3 bases, the J end by 4 bases, with 6 bases between. The CDR3 spans 11 residues.

This chain links TRBV5-6 with TRBJ2-7; 9 positions match TRBD2. CDR3 length: 16 amino acids. Germline V gene lookup returns CDR1 SGHDT and CDR2 YYEEEE. With 1 base clipped from V and 6 bases from J, the junction kept 11 bases outside the gene matches. The CDR3 DNA follows: TGTGCCAGCAGCTTGTCGGTCTTAGCGGGGGTTTCCGAGCAGTACTTC. This gives the protein CASSLSVLAGVSEQYF.

This clonotype has a handful of counts. The rearrangement joins TRBV24-1 to TRBJ2-1; possible D gene TRBD2, 6 bases. Deletions cut 5 bases from V and 9 bases from J, with 19 bases between. CDR3 length: 15 amino acids. Germline lookup yields CDR1 KGHDR and CDR2 SFDVKD. The CDR3 loop reads CATSALTSVASEQFF. The DNA of the CDR3 is TGTGCCACCAGTGCTCTGACTAGTGTGGCCAGTGAGCAGTTCTTC.

V usage is TRBV7-2 and J usage is TRBJ2-7; TRBD1 or TRBD2 may be the D gene (5 bases each). V lost 4 bases and J 0 bases, leaving 13 bases between the germline ends. The CDR3 covers 15 residues. CDR1 and CDR2 from the germline V gene are SGHTA and FQGNSA. The CDR3 region is CASSSRVGTSYEQYF. For the CDR3, the DNA is TGTGCCAGCAGCTCGCGAGTAGGGACCTCCTACGAGCAGTACTTC.